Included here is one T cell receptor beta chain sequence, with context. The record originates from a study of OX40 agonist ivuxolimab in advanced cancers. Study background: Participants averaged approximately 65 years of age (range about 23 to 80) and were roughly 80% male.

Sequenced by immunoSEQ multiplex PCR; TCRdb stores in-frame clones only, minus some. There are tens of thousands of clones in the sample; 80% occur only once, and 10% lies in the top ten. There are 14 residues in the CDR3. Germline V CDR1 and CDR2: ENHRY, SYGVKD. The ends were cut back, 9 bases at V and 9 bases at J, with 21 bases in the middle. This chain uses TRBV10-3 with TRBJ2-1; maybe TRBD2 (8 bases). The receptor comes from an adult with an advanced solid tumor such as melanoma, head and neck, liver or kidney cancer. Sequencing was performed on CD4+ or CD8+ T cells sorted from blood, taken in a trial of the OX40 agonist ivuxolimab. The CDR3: CAIGGSGGPSEQFF. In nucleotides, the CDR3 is TGTGCCATAGGGGGCAGCGGGGGACCTAGTGAGCAGTTCTTC.